The T cell receptor beta chain described here comes from a study of CD8+ T cells in alopecia areata. V gave up 6 bases and J gave up 2 bases, with 8 bases separating them. The germline V gene encodes CDR1 SGHTA and CDR2 FQGTGA. This CDR3 comprises 12 residues. Treatment here: oral pan-JAK inhibitor, 5-10 mg twice daily. RNA extraction and reverse transcription yielded cDNA as sequencing template. The assay was immunoSEQ multiplex PCR, and TCRdb's table has in-frame clones only and misses some. The sample lists some 170,000 clones, approximately 59% occurring once. This clone appeared a few times. The source material was CD4+ T cells sorted from blood, sampled around week 55, from a patient treated with tofacitinib. The chain joins TRBV7-3 to TRBJ2-7; D is unclear. This receptor was identified in a human donor with alopecia areata. The DNA for the CDR3 is TGTGCCAGCAGGATGGACCCCTACGAGCAGTACTTC. Amino acid sequence: CASRMDPYEQYF.